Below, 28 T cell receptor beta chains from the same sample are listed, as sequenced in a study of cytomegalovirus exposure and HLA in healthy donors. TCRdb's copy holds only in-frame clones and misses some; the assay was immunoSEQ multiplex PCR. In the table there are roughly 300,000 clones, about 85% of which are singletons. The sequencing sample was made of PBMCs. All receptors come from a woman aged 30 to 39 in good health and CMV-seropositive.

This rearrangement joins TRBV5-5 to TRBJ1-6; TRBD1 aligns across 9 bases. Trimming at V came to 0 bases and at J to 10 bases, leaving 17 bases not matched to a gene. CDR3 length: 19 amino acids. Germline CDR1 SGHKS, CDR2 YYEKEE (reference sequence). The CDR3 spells CASSLGAGQGFLGESPLHF. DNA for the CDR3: TGTGCCAGCAGCTTGGGGGCCGGACAGGGGTTTTTAGGAGAATCACCCCTCCACTTT.

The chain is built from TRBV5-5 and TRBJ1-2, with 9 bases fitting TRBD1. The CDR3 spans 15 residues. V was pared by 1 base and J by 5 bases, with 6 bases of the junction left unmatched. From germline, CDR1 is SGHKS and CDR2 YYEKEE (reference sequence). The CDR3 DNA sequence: TGTGCCAGCAGCTTGTGGGACAGGGATGTTTATGGCTACACCTTC. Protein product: CASSLWDRDVYGYTF.

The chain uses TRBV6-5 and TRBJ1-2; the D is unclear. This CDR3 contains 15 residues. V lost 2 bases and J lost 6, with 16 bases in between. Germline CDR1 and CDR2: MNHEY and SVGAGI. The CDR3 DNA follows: TGTGCCAGCAGTTACCCTGCAAGGTCGTGGAATGGCTACACCTTC. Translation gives CASSYPARSWNGYTF.

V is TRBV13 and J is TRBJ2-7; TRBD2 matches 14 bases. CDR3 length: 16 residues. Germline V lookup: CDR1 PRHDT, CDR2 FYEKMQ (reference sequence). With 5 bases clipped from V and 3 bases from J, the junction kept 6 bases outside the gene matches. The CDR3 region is CASSPGTSGSFYEQYF. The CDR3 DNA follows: TGTGCCAGCAGCCCCGGGACTAGCGGGAGTTTCTACGAGCAGTACTTC.

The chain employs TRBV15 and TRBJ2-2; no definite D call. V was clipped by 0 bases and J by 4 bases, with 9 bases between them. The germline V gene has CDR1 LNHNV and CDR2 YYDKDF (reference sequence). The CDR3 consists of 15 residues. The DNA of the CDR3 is TGTGCCACCAGCAGAGAAGTTTCGATCACCGGGGAGCTGTTTTTT. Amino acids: CATSREVSITGELFF.

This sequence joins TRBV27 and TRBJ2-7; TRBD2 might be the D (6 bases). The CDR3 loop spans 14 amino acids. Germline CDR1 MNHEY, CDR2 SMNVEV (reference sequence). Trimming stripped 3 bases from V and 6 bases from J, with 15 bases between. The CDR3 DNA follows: TGTGCCAGCAGTTTTAGGGGACTCCGGGGCGAGCAGTACTTC. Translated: CASSFRGLRGEQYF.

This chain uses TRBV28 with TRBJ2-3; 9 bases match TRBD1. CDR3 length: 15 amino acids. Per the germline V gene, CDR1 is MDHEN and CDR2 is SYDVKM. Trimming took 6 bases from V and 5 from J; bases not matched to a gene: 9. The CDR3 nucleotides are TGTGCCAGCAGCCCTCGGACAGGGGCGAAAGATACGCAGTATTTT. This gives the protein CASSPRTGAKDTQYF.

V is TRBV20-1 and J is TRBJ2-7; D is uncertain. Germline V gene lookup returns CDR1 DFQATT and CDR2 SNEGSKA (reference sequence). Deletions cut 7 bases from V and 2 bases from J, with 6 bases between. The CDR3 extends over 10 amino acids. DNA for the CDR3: TGCAGTGGCGCCCCCTACGAGCAGTACTTC. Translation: CSGAPYEQYF.

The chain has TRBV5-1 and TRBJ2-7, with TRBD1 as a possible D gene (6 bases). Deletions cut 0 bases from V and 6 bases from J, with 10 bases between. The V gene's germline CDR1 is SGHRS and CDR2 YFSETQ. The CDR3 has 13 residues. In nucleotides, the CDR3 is TGCGCCAGCAGCTTGGCCGGACAGCTCGAGCAGTACTTC. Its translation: CASSLAGQLEQYF.

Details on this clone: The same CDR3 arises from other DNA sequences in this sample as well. CDR3 sequence reads: CASSPGTGTYEQYF. The CDR3 DNA reads TGCGCCAGCAGCCCCGGGACCGGGACTTACGAGCAGTACTTC. V usage is TRBV4-3 and J usage is TRBJ2-7; the D gene is possibly TRBD2 (6 bases). The CDR3 has 14 residues. Germline V CDR1 and CDR2: LGHNA, YSLEER. The V and J ends lost 4 bases and 4 bases respectively, with 14 bases between them.

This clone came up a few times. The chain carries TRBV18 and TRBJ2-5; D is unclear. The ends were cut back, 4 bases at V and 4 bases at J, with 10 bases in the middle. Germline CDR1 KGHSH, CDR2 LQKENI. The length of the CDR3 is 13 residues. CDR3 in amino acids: CASSRSVGETQYF. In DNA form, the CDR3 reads TGTGCCAGCTCACGCTCGGTTGGAGAGACCCAGTACTTC.

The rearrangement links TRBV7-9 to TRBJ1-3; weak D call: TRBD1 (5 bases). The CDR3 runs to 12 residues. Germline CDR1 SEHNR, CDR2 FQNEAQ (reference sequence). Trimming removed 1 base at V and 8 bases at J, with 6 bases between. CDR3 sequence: CASSLGGDTIYF. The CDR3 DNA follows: TGTGCCAGCAGCTTAGGGGGGGACACCATATATTTT.

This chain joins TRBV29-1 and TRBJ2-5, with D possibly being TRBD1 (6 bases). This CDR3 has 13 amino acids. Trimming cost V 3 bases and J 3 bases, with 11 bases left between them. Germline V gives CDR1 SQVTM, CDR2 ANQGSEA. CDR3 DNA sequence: TGCAGCGTTGACGAGAACAGGGAAGAGACCCAGTACTTC. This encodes CSVDENREETQYF.

The CDR3 sequence: CASRGDREFYWGYTF. As DNA, the CDR3 is TGTGCCAGCAGGGGGGACAGGGAGTTCTACTGGGGCTACACCTTC. The V gene is TRBV27, the J gene TRBJ1-2; 9 bases align to TRBD1. Germline CDR1 and CDR2: MNHEY and SMNVEV (reference sequence). CDR3 size: 15 residues. Trimming removed 6 bases from V and 8 bases from J; junction bases left unmatched: 13.

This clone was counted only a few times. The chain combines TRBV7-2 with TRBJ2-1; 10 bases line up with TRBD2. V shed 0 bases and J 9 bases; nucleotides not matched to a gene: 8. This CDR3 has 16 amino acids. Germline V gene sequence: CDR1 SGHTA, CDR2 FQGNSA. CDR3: CASSLASSGGHGEQFF. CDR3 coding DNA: TGTGCCAGCAGCTTAGCCTCTAGCGGGGGCCACGGTGAGCAGTTCTTC.

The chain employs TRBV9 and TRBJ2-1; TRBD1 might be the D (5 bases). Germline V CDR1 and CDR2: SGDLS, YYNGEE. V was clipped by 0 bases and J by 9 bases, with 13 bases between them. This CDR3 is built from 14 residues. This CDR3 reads CASSVGGGAVEQFF. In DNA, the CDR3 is TGTGCCAGCAGCGTAGGGGGTGGGGCTGTTGAGCAGTTCTTC.

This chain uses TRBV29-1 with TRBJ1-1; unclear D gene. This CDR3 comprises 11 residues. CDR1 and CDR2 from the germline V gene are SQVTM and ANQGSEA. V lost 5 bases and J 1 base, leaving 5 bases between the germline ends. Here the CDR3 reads CSVHRNTEAFF. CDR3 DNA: TGCAGCGTTCACCGGAACACTGAAGCTTTCTTT.

The CDR3 region has the DNA TGTGCCAGCAGTGAAGGCCCCTATGGACGCTATGGCTACACCTTC. It specifies CASSEGPYGRYGYTF. V is TRBV6-1 and J is TRBJ1-2; D gene unclear. Germline V gene sequence: CDR1 MNHNS, CDR2 SASEGT. This CDR3 is 15 amino acids long. Trimming took 1 base from V and 4 from J, leaving 13 bases between them.

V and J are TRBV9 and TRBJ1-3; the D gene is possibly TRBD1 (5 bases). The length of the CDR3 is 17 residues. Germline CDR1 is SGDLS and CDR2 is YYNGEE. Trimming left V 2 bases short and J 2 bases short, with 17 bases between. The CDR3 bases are TGTGCCAGCAGCGTTTCAGGGTTTTTGTACCCTGGAAACACCATATATTTT. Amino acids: CASSVSGFLYPGNTIYF. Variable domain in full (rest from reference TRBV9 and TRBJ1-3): DSGVTQTPKHLITATGQRVTLRCSPRSGDLSVYWYQQSLDQGLQFLIQYYNGEERAKGNILERFSAQQFPDLHSELNLSSLELGDSALYFCASSVSGFLYPGNTIYFGEGSWLTVV.

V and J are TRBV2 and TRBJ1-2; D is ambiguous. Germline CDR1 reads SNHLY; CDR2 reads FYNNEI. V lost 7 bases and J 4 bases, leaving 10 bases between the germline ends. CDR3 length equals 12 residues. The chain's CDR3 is CASIGRIYGYTF. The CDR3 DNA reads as TGTGCCAGCATAGGACGGATCTATGGCTACACCTTC.

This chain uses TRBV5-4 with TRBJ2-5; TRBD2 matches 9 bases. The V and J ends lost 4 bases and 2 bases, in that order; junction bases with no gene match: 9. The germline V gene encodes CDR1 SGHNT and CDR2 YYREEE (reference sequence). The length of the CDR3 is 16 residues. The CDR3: CASSQNPAGGQETQYF. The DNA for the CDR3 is TGTGCCAGCAGCCAAAATCCAGCGGGAGGACAAGAGACCCAGTACTTC.

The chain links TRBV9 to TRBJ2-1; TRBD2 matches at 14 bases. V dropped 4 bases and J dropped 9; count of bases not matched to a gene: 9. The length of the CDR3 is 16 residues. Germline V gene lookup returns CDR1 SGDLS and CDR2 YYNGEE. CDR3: CASSSRLAGGPGEQFF. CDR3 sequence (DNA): TGTGCCAGCAGCTCCCGACTAGCGGGAGGGCCAGGTGAGCAGTTCTTC. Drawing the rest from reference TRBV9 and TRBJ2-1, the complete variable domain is DSGVTQTPKHLITATGQRVTLRCSPRSGDLSVYWYQQSLDQGLQFLIQYYNGEERAKGNILERFSAQQFPDLHSELNLSSLELGDSALYFCASSSRLAGGPGEQFFGPGTRLTVL.

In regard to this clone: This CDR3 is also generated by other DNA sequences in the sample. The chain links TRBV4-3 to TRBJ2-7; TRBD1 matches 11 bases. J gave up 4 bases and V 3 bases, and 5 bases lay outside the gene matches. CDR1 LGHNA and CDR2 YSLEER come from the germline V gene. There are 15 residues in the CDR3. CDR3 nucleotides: TGCGCCAGCAGCCAGGCCGGGACAGGGGGATACGAGCAGTACTTC. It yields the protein CASSQAGTGGYEQYF.

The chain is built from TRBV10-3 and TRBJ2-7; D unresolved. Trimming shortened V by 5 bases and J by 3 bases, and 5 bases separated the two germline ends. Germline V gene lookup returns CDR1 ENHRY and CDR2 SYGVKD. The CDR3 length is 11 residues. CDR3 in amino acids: CAISPNYEQYF. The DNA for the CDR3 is TGTGCCATCAGTCCAAACTACGAGCAGTACTTC.

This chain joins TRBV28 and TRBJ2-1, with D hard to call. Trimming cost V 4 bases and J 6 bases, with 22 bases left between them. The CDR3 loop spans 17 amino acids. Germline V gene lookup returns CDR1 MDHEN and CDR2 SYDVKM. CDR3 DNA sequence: TGTGCCAGCAGTTCCCATTATTCCGGGTCCGCAGGCAATGAGCAGTTCTTC. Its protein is CASSSHYSGSAGNEQFF. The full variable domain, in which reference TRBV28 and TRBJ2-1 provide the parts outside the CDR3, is DVKVTQSSRYLVKRTGEKVFLECVQDMDHENMFWYRQDPGLGLRLIYFSYDVKMKEKGDIPEGYSVSREKKERFSLILESASTNQTSMYLCASSSHYSGSAGNEQFFGPGTRLTVL.

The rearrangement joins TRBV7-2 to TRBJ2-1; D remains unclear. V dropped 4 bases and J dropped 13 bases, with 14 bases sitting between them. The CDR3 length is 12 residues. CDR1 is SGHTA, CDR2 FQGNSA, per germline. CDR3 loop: CASSSPGSHQFF. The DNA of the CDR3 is TGTGCCAGCAGCTCCCCGGGCAGCCACCAGTTCTTC. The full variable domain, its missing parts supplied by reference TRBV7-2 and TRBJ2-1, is GAGVSQSPSNKVTEKGKDVELRCDPISGHTALYWYRQSLGQGLEFLIYFQGNSAPDKSGLPSDRFSAERTGGSVSTLTIQRTQQEDSAVYLCASSSPGSHQFFGPGTRLTVL.

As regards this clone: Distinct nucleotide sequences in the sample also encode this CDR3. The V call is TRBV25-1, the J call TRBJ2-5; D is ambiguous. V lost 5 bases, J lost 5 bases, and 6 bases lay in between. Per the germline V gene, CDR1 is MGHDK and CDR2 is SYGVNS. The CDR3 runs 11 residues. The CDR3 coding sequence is TGTGCCAGCAGTCTGGGGGAGACCCAGTACTTC. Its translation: CASSLGETQYF.

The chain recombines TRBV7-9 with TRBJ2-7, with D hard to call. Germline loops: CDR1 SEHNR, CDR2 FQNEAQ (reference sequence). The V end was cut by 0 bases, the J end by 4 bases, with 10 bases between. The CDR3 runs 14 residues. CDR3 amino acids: CASSLAGTFYEQYF. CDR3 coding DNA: TGTGCCAGCAGCTTAGCGGGAACTTTTTACGAGCAGTACTTC.